Listed here are 2 T cell receptor beta chains from one sample, sequenced in a study of blood T cells in healthy people across ages. A second PCR of roughly 7 to 11 cycles used a sample-barcoded 5' primer and a J-beta primer mix. One entry per CDR3 protein, called by TCRdb with MiXCR from the 5' RACE reads. The sample records 540,000 or so distinct CDR3 sequences, 25% to 30% being singletons. Input material: blood. The source is a woman between 70 and 85 years old in good health.

This sequence joins TRBV4-3 and TRBJ2-6; TRBD1 agrees at 8 bases. Per germline, CDR1 LGHNA and CDR2 YSLEER. This CDR3 has 18 residues. V dropped 2 bases and J dropped 2; count of bases not matched to a gene: 8. CDR3 DNA: TGCGCCAGCAGCCAAAGTCTCGCAGGGGGCACTGGGGCCAACGTCCTGACTTTC. It encodes CASSQSLAGGTGANVLTF.

This clonotype was observed a handful of times. The chain uses TRBV20-1 and TRBJ2-5, with TRBD2 as a possible D gene (5 bases). CDR1 DFQATT and CDR2 SNEGSKA come from the germline V gene (reference sequence). This CDR3 has 14 amino acids. V lost 5 bases and J 2 bases, leaving 15 bases between the germline ends. DNA of the CDR3: TGCAGTGCTGGCCCCTCGGGATTACAAGAGACCCAGTACTTC. This encodes CSAGPSGLQETQYF.